This TCR beta chain emerged from a study of human T cells and chemical hapten exposure. Study conclusions and caveats: Every donor had alopecia, and their immune response may therefore differ from healthy people's.

TCRdb independently ran MiXCR on the RACE reads; one entry per CDR3 protein. Of around 44,000 distinct CDR3 sequences in the sample, 4% are singletons; the top ten hold 20% to 30%. The V end was cut by 0 bases, the J end by 0 bases, with 16 bases between. From germline, CDR1 is SGHNT and CDR2 YYREEE (reference sequence). The CDR3 has 19 residues. Time point meaning: patch test 1, 2 weeks after DPC sensitization. Specified treatment: therapeutic diphenylcyclopropenone sensitization with weekly scalp DPC. Total RNA was isolated from whole blood that had not been fractionated. The study drew its donors from alopecia patients who were 18 to 70 years old and suitable for DPC. Regarding this clonotype: Its antigen is unknown.

The receptor comes from a man aged 45-60 years with alopecia areata. Some clones in this sample may be carry-over from other donors' samples. The J gene is TRBJ1-6, the V gene TRBV5-4, with D maybe TRBD1 (5 bases). The input for sequencing was whole blood, taken in connection with sensitization to the hapten diphenylcyclopropenone (DPC). Here the CDR3 reads CASSLDGTSVGSYNSPLHF. DNA for the CDR3: TGTGCCAGCAGCTTGGACGGGACCTCCGTAGGCTCCTATAATTCACCCCTCCACTTT.